This TCR beta chain originates from a study of T cells after posttransplantation cyclophosphamide. Study-level points and caveats: Tissue-infiltrating T cells from skin or gut overlapped little with blood T cells. Recipient CMV seropositivity and CMV reactivation strongly tracked TRB clonality. Later post-transplant blood repertoires were often dominated by donor CD8+ memory clones.

Cyclophosphamide on days +3 and +4 followed busulfan-fludarabine conditioning and a marrow graft. Worth noting for this clone: As yet, its antigen is unknown.

Profiled with immunoSEQ multiplex PCR; TCRdb holds only in-frame clones, not every one. In the table there are 23,000 or so clones, about nine tenths of which are singletons. Trimming at V came to 5 bases and at J to 6 bases, leaving 15 bases not matched to a gene. CDR3 length equals 17 residues. Germline CDR1 reads SEHNR; CDR2 reads FQNEAQ (reference sequence). The TCR comes from a female patient younger than 45 who received an allogeneic stem cell transplant from an unrelated donor, was CMV-positive, and had no GVHD. Some T cells could come from the graft donor. V is TRBV7-9 and J is TRBJ2-3, with 9 bases fitting TRBD1. Material: PBMCs, obtained after allogeneic stem cell transplant with posttransplant cyclophosphamide. The CDR3: CASSGGPTGGAGDTQYF. The CDR3 region has the DNA TGTGCCAGCAGCGGAGGACCGACAGGGGGTGCCGGGGATACGCAGTATTTT.